The 5 T cell receptor beta chains reported below all come from one sample, sequenced in a study of T cell repertoires in cytomegalovirus infection. Their antigen targets remain unknown. TCRdb re-derived calls from the reads in MiXCR, one entry per CDR3 protein. The data contain more than 85,000 distinct CDR3 sequences, about 30% of them singletons. Specimen: CD8+ T cells from cultured PBMCs, collected from culture after CMV antigen stimulation. These receptor sequences come from a human donor in good health (CMV status not recorded). Some clones in this sample may be carry-over from other donors' samples.

A few counts support this clonotype. The V gene is TRBV6-1, the J gene TRBJ2-7; 10 nucleotides match TRBD1. Germline values: CDR1 MNHNS, CDR2 SASEGT. This CDR3 region has 16 residues. With 1 base clipped from V and 2 bases from J, the junction kept 5 bases outside the gene matches. The CDR3 nucleotides are TGTGCCAGCAGTGAAGGACAGGGGGCGCGGGCCTACGAGCAGTACTTC. The encoded protein is CASSEGQGARAYEQYF.

This clonotype appeared a few times. The V call is TRBV6-2 or TRBV6-3, the J call TRBJ2-1; D gene unclear. This CDR3 comprises 14 residues. CDR1 is MNHEY and CDR2 is SVGEGT in the germline V gene. The V and J ends lost 4 bases and 6 bases respectively, with 13 bases between them. CDR3 sequence (DNA): TGTGCCAGCAGTTCCTGGTTCGACGGCAATGAGCAGTTCTTC. It codes for CASSSWFDGNEQFF.

This rearrangement joins TRBV7-9 to TRBJ2-1, with 12 bases lining up with TRBD1. The CDR3 is 15 residues long. Germline CDR1 SEHNR, CDR2 FQNEAQ (reference sequence). Unmatched junction bases numbered 10, after V lost 6 bases and J lost 10 bases. CDR3 in amino acids: CASRGQGAPDAEQFF. The CDR3 DNA reads TGTGCCAGCAGGGGACAGGGGGCCCCGGACGCCGAGCAGTTCTTC.

The genes are TRBV7-7 and TRBJ2-5; D assignment may be TRBD1 or TRBD2 (5 bases each). Trimming shortened V by 4 bases and J by 4 bases, and 10 bases separated the two germline ends. CDR1 SSHAT and CDR2 FNYEAQ come from the germline V gene (reference sequence). This CDR3 region has 13 residues. DNA of the CDR3: TGTGCCAGCAGCTCCTCGGGACGAGAGACCCAGTACTTC. Protein product: CASSSSGRETQYF.

This clonotype was seen a handful of times. The chain couples TRBV6-5 to TRBJ1-6; D unresolved. CDR3 length equals 12 residues. V gave up 4 bases and J gave up 7 bases, with 5 bases separating them. Germline lookup yields CDR1 MNHEY and CDR2 SVGAGI. CDR3 sequence: CASSFVNSPLHF. In nucleotides, the CDR3 is TGTGCCAGCAGTTTCGTGAATTCACCCCTCCACTTT.